Described below is a single T cell receptor beta chain sequence and its context. This record comes from a study of blood T cell repertoires in COVID-19. The germline V gene has CDR1 MNHNY and CDR2 SVGAGI (reference sequence). The V end lost 2 bases, the J end lost 0 bases, and 8 bases lay between the germline ends. The CDR3 consists of 14 residues. In the original analysis: Amplification of reference gene primers provided the estimated nucleated cell counts. Repertoires were generated with immunoSEQ multiplex PCR, while TCRdb's copy carries only in-frame clones and drops some. V and J calls and clone size are as listed in that table; D and trimming were resolved from the DNA. The sample holds approximately 81,000 clones, around nine tenths seen once.

Sequencing was carried out using peripheral blood. J is TRBJ2-7 and V is TRBV6-6; D not resolved. This TCR derives from a man between 65 and 85 years old with active or convalescent COVID-19. In nucleotides, the CDR3 is TGTGCCAGCAGTTACGTGCTCAGCTCCTACGAGCAGTACTTC. It codes for CASSYVLSSYEQYF.